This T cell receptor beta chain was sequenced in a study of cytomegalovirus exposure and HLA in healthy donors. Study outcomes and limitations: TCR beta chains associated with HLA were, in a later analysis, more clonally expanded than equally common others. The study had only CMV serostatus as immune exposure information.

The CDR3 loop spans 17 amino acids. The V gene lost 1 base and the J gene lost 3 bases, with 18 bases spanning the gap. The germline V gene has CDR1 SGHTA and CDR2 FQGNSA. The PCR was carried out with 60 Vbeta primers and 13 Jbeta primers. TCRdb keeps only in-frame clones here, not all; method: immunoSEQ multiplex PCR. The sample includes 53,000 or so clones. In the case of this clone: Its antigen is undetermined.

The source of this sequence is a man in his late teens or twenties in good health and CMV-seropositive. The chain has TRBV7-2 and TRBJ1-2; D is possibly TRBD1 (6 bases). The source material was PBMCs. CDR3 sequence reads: CASSLDATGLVDYGYTF. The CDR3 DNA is TGTGCCAGCAGCTTAGACGCTACAGGGCTGGTAGACTATGGCTACACCTTC. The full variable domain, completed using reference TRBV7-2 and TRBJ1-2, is GAGVSQSPSNKVTEKGKDVELRCDPISGHTALYWYRQSLGQGLEFLIYFQGNSAPDKSGLPSDRFSAERTGGSVSTLTIQRTQQEDSAVYLCASSLDATGLVDYGYTFGSGTRLTVV.